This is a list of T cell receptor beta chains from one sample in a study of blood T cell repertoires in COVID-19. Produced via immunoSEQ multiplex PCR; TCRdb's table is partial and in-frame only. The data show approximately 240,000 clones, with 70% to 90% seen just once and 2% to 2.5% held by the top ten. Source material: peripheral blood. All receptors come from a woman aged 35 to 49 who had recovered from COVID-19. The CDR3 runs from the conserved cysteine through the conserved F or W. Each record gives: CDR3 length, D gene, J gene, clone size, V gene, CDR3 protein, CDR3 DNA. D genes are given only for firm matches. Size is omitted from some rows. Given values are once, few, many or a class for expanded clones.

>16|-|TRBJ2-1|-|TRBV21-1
CASSNEKTGGPNEQFF
TGTGCCAGCAGCAACGAGAAGACAGGGGGCCCTAATGAGCAGTTCTTC
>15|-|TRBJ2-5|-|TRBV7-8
CASSLGPRGGKTQYF
TGTGCCAGCAGCTTAGGCCCTAGGGGCGGAAAGACCCAGTACTTC
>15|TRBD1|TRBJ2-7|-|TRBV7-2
CASSLAGTAAYEQYF
TGTGCCAGCAGCCTCGCAGGGACAGCCGCCTACGAGCAGTACTTC
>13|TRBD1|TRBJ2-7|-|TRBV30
CAGRTGNTYEQYF
TGTGCCGGACGGACAGGGAATACCTACGAGCAGTACTTC
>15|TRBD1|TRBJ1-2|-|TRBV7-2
CASSERQGSGYGYTF
TGTGCCAGCAGCGAACGACAGGGGAGCGGCTATGGCTACACCTTC
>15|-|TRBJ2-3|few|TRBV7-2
CASSSFQVSTDTQYF
TGTGCCAGCAGCTCCTTCCAGGTTAGCACAGATACGCAGTATTTT
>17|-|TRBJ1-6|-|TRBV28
CASSTGGYLSYNSPLHF
TGTGCCAGCAGTACGGGAGGGTATTTGTCCTATAATTCACCCCTCCACTTT
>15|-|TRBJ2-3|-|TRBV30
CAWSLGPRGSDTQYF
TGTGCCTGGAGTTTAGGACCCCGGGGGTCAGATACGCAGTATTTT
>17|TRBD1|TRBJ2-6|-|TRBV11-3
CASSLGQGTAGANVLTF
TGTGCCAGCAGCTTAGGGCAAGGGACAGCTGGGGCCAACGTCCTGACTTTC
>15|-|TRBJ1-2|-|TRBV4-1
CASSLASGVNYGYTF
TGCGCCAGCAGCCTAGCCTCGGGGGTAAACTATGGCTACACCTTC
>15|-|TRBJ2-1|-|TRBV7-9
CASSLLTAGNNEQFF
TGTGCCAGCAGCCTCCTCACTGCAGGGAACAATGAGCAGTTCTTC
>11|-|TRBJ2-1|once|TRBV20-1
CSARLLSEQFF
TGCAGTGCTAGACTTCTGAGTGAGCAGTTCTTC
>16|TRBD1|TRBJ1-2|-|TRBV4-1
CASSQLMTGKSYGYTF
TGCGCCAGCAGCCAACTAATGACAGGGAAGTCCTATGGCTACACCTTC
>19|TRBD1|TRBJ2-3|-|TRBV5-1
CASSLGRGTGDTPGDTQYF
TGCGCCAGCAGCTTAGGGCGCGGGACAGGGGACACCCCAGGGGATACGCAGTATTTT
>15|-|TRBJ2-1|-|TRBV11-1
CASSLRGSSYNEQFF
TGTGCCAGCAGCTTAAGGGGGTCCTCCTACAATGAGCAGTTCTTC
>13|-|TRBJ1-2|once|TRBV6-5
CASSYKGGYGYTF
TGTGCCAGCAGTTACAAAGGGGGCTATGGCTACACCTTC
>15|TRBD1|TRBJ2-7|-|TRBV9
CASSVDRGYFSEQYF
TGTGCCAGCAGCGTAGACAGGGGGTACTTTAGCGAGCAGTACTTC
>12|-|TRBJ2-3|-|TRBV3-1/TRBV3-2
CASSQAGDTQYF
TGTGCCAGCAGCCAAGCAGGCGATACGCAGTATTTT
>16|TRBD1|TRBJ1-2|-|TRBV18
CASSPSGTEINYGYTF
TGTGCCAGCTCACCCTCCGGGACAGAGATTAACTATGGCTACACCTTC
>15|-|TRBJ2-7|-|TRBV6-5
CASSSTGTHIYEQYF
TGTGCCAGCAGTTCTACCGGGACACATATCTACGAGCAGTACTTC
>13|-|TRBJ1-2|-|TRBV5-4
CASSPEVNYGYTF
TGTGCCAGCAGCCCGGAGGTCAACTATGGCTACACCTTC
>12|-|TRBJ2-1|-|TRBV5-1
CASSFRLGQQFF
TGCGCCAGCAGCTTCCGACTAGGCCAGCAGTTCTTC
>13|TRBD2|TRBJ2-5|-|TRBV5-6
CASSWGGQETQYF
TGTGCCAGCAGCTGGGGAGGGCAAGAGACCCAGTACTTC
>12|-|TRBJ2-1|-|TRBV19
CASSNRNNEQFF
TGTGCCAGTAGTAACAGGAACAATGAGCAGTTCTTC
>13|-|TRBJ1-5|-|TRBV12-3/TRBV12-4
CASSLAYNQPQHF
TGTGCCAGCTCGCTGGCTTACAATCAGCCCCAGCATTTT
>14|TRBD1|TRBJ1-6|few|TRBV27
CASAWGTVRSPLHF
TGTGCCAGCGCGTGGGGGACAGTTCGTTCACCCCTCCACTTT
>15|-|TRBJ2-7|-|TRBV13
CASTTSRDPPYEQYF
TGTGCCAGCACGACGTCGCGGGACCCCCCCTACGAGCAGTACTTC
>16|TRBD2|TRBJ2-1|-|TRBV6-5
CASSYSPSGRGDEQFF
TGTGCCAGCAGTTACTCTCCTAGCGGGAGAGGCGATGAGCAGTTCTTC
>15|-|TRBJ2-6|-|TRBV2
CASEIFYSGANVLTF
TGTGCCAGCGAGATCTTTTACTCTGGGGCCAACGTCCTGACTTTC
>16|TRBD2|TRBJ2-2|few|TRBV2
CASALTSGRATGELFF
TGTGCCAGCGCACTAACTAGCGGGAGGGCCACCGGGGAGCTGTTTTTT
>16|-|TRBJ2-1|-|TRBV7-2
CASRQTQGLGRNEQFF
TGTGCCAGCAGGCAAACCCAGGGATTGGGTAGGAATGAGCAGTTCTTC
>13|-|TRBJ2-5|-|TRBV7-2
CASSLETTKTQYF
TGTGCCAGCAGCTTAGAGACTACAAAGACCCAGTACTTC
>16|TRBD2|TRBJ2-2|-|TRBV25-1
CASSSRDYLYTGELFF
TGTGCCAGCAGCTCTAGGGACTACCTTTACACCGGGGAGCTGTTTTTT
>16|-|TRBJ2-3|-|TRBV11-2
CASSSDLLGATDTQYF
TGTGCCAGCAGCTCGGACCTCCTGGGGGCGACAGATACGCAGTATTTT
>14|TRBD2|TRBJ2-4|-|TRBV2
CASGGGLAKNIQYF
TGTGCCAGTGGCGGGGGGCTAGCCAAAAACATTCAGTACTTC
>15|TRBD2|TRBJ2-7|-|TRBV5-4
CASSLDATSGVEQYF
TGTGCCAGCAGCTTGGATGCGACTAGCGGGGTCGAGCAGTACTTC
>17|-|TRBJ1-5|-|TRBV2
CASSVFYRLRDNQPQHF
TGTGCCAGCAGTGTTTTCTACAGGCTTAGGGACAATCAGCCCCAGCATTTT
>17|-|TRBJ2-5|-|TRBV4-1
CASSRDDESFSAETQYF
TGCGCCAGCAGCCGCGATGATGAGAGTTTTAGCGCGGAGACCCAGTACTTC